The clone carrying this T cell receptor (beta chain) was counted a single time. The sequenced target, TCR beta, came from blood CD8+ and CD4+ T cells. Reverse transcription of roughly 0.5 to 1 ug RNA used random hexamers. In TCRdb, the immunoSEQ multiplex PCR reads were re-called with MiXCR into one record per CDR3 protein. The data contain roughly 200,000 distinct CDR3 sequences, approximately 96% of them singletons. The data were taken from a study of CD8 T cells in Susac syndrome. This CDR3 is 15 amino acids long. The V end was cut by 0 bases, the J end by 5 bases, with 16 bases between. Germline V gives CDR1 DFQATT, CDR2 SNEGSKA (reference sequence).

Sequencing was done on a sample of CD8+ T cells from PBMCs. This clonotype was sampled from a human donor with multiple sclerosis. The chain employs TRBV20-1 and TRBJ2-5; no reliable D call. This CDR3 is CSARDLLLGLETQYF. CDR3 sequence (DNA): TGCAGTGCTAGAGATTTGCTGTTAGGCTTGGAGACCCAGTACTTC.